The sequence of this TCR beta chain was determined in a study of cytomegalovirus exposure and HLA in healthy donors. This clone was seen only a few times. The study ran its PCR with 60 Vbeta and 13 Jbeta primers. Sequenced by immunoSEQ multiplex PCR; TCRdb stores in-frame clones only, minus some. The sample yields around 220,000 clones, 70% to 80% seen once. The length of the CDR3 is 13 residues. V was clipped by 4 bases and J by 4 bases, with 8 bases between them. CDR1 is SGHRS, CDR2 YFSETQ, per germline. V usage is TRBV5-1 and J usage is TRBJ2-2; unclear D gene. This clonotype was sampled from a man aged 35 to 55 in good health and CMV-seronegative. Sequenced material: PBMCs. The CDR3 here is CASSELSTGELFF. CDR3 DNA sequence: TGCGCCAGCAGCGAACTCTCCACCGGGGAGCTGTTTTTT. Based on the CDR3 plus reference TRBV5-1 and TRBJ2-2, the full variable domain is KAGVTQTPRYLIKTRGQQVTLSCSPISGHRSVSWYQQTPGQGLQFLFEYFSETQRNKGNFPGRFSGRQFSNSRSEMNVSTLELGDSALYLCASSELSTGELFFGEGSRLTVL.